This entry lists 15 T cell receptor beta chains sequenced from one sample in a study of T-cell memory formation after mild COVID-19. TCRdb passed the 5' RACE reads through MiXCR, listing each CDR3 protein once. The sample includes just over 150,000 distinct CDR3 sequences, 25% to 40% of them seen just once. The specimen sequenced was PBMCs or a T cell subset sorted from them (not recorded which). The receptors stem from an adult woman who had mild COVID-19 (a few samples of this study predate the infection). Cell type and time point are not known.

This chain connects TRBV29-1 to TRBJ2-3; D tentatively fits TRBD1 or TRBD2 (5 bases each). The V gene's germline CDR1 is SQVTM and CDR2 ANQGSEA. The CDR3 covers 13 residues. Trimming stripped 8 bases from V and 2 bases from J, with 14 bases between. CDR3 sequence reads: CSSWGIYTDTQYF. DNA for the CDR3: TGCAGCTCTTGGGGGATATACACAGATACGCAGTATTTT.

The V call is TRBV15, the J call TRBJ2-5; D is possibly TRBD1 (5 bases). This CDR3 is built from 12 residues. Trimming took 3 bases from V and 4 from J, leaving 6 bases between them. Germline CDR1 LNHNV, CDR2 YYDKDF (reference sequence). The CDR3 is CATSRQGETQYF. CDR3 DNA sequence: TGTGCCACCAGCAGGCAGGGAGAGACCCAGTACTTC.

The chain couples TRBV2 to TRBJ1-2; D is perhaps TRBD1 (6 bases). CDR3 length equals 13 residues. Germline values: CDR1 SNHLY, CDR2 FYNNEI. V lost 8 bases, J lost 0 bases, and 10 bases lay in between. The CDR3 reads CASSPGANYGYTF. The DNA for the CDR3 is TGTGCCAGCTCCCCAGGGGCTAACTATGGCTACACCTTC.

The chain recombines TRBV7-9 with TRBJ2-7; D gene ambiguous. V gave up 4 bases and J gave up 4 bases, with 14 bases separating them. The CDR3 has 14 residues. Germline CDR1 is SEHNR and CDR2 is FQNEAQ (reference sequence). The CDR3 DNA reads TGTGCCAGCAGCTCCCCGACGGGTTATTACGAGCAGTACTTC. This translates into CASSSPTGYYEQYF.

The V gene is TRBV7-8, the J gene TRBJ1-2; D unclear. The CDR3 sequence is 15 residues long. Germline CDR1 SGHVS, CDR2 FQNEAQ. Trimming left V 5 bases short and J 8 bases short, with 21 bases between. The CDR3 is CASSRESTSRSGYTF. In DNA, the CDR3 is TGTGCCAGCAGCAGAGAATCGACATCTCGCTCCGGCTACACCTTC.

V is TRBV3-1 and J is TRBJ2-7; the D is unclear. This CDR3 contains 11 residues. With 4 bases removed from V and 3 bases from J, the gap between germline ends came to 4 bases. Germline CDR1 is LGHDT and CDR2 is YNNKEL (reference sequence). The CDR3 reads CASSLFYEQYF. CDR3 DNA sequence: TGTGCCAGCAGCCTATTCTACGAGCAGTACTTC.

CDR3 sequence (DNA): TGTGCCAGCAGCTCCTTTAGCGTACCTGGGGATACGCAGTATTTT. Translated, it gives CASSSFSVPGDTQYF. The genes are TRBV7-2 and TRBJ2-3, with D possibly matching TRBD2 (5 bases). V lost 4 bases and J lost 6, with 17 bases in between. Germline loops: CDR1 SGHTA, CDR2 FQGNSA. This CDR3 region has 15 residues. Complete variable domain (other parts from reference TRBV7-2 and TRBJ2-3): GAGVSQSPSNKVTEKGKDVELRCDPISGHTALYWYRQSLGQGLEFLIYFQGNSAPDKSGLPSDRFSAERTGGSVSTLTIQRTQQEDSAVYLCASSSFSVPGDTQYFGPGTRLTVL.

This clonotype has more than one count but fewer than ten. The chain links TRBV18 to TRBJ1-1; unclear D gene. The V and J ends lost 1 base and 2 bases respectively, with 17 bases between them. From germline, CDR1 is KGHSH and CDR2 LQKENI. The CDR3 loop spans 17 amino acids. The CDR3 DNA reads TGTGCCAGCTCACCACAGATCGCAAAAGCGGGAAACACTGAAGCTTTCTTT. Translation: CASSPQIAKAGNTEAFF.

V is TRBV20-1 and J is TRBJ2-1; TRBD1 aligns across 8 bases. CDR1 is DFQATT, CDR2 SNEGSKA, per germline (reference sequence). Trimming cost V 0 bases and J 5 bases; bases outside gene matches: 18. The length of the CDR3 is 19 residues. In nucleotides, the CDR3 is TGCAGTGCTAGAGATCGCTACGTTTTCGGGACAGGCTTTGACAATGAGCAGTTCTTC. It codes for CSARDRYVFGTGFDNEQFF.

This clonotype has more than one count but fewer than ten. The chain employs TRBV6-5 and TRBJ1-2; D uncertain. Trimming removed 6 bases from V and 2 bases from J, with 13 bases in between. The CDR3 covers 14 residues. CDR1 and CDR2 (germline): MNHEY, SVGAGI. The CDR3 loop reads CASSYRGRNYGYTF. DNA for the CDR3: TGTGCCAGCAGCTACCGCGGGAGGAACTATGGCTACACCTTC.

The V call is TRBV29-1, the J call TRBJ2-7; D may be TRBD1 (5 bases). Trimming removed 7 bases from V and 4 bases from J, with 8 bases in between. The V gene's germline CDR1 is SQVTM and CDR2 ANQGSEA. This CDR3 has 10 residues. The CDR3 region is CSADSYEQYF. The DNA of the CDR3 is TGCAGCGCCGACAGTTACGAGCAGTACTTC.

The chain recombines TRBV24-1 with TRBJ2-7; weak D call: TRBD2 (6 bases). This CDR3 comprises 13 residues. The germline CDR1 and CDR2 sequences are KGHDR and SFDVKD. V was trimmed by 9 bases and J by 0 bases, leaving 11 bases between them. Here the CDR3 reads CATAGSRSYEQYF. In DNA form, the CDR3 reads TGTGCCACCGCGGGGAGTCGCTCCTACGAGCAGTACTTC.

The gene calls are TRBV7-9 and TRBJ2-5, with D possibly called TRBD1 or TRBD2 (7 bases each). This CDR3 spans 14 amino acids. Trimming removed 1 base at V and 8 bases at J, with 14 bases between. CDR1 is SEHNR, CDR2 FQNEAQ, per germline (reference sequence). The CDR3 here is CASSLGEGQTTQYF. Here the CDR3 DNA reads TGTGCCAGCAGCTTAGGGGAGGGACAGACTACCCAGTACTTC.

CDR3 sequence: CSAFQNAGETQYF. CDR3 coding DNA: TGCAGTGCTTTTCAGAATGCCGGGGAGACCCAGTACTTC. The rearrangement uses TRBV20-1 and TRBJ2-5; D ambiguous. Trimming shortened V by 5 bases and J by 5 bases, and 15 bases separated the two germline ends. This CDR3 has 13 amino acids. Germline values: CDR1 DFQATT, CDR2 SNEGSKA (reference sequence).

The sample holds a few counts of this clonotype. The rearrangement joins TRBV12-3 or TRBV12-4 to TRBJ2-5; 12 nucleotides line up with TRBD2. V lost 3 bases, J lost 5 bases, and 1 base stayed unmatched. The CDR3 consists of 14 residues. In nucleotides, the CDR3 is TGTGCCAGCAGTTTGACTAGCGGGAGCGAGACCCAGTACTTC. Its translation: CASSLTSGSETQYF.